This entry is about one T cell receptor beta chain. This sample is part of a study of blood T cell repertoires in COVID-19. Across the study: The samples span acute and convalescent COVID-19 from the United States, Italy and Spain. PBMCs, B-cell-depleted T cells, or T cells provided the cDNA or gDNA that made up the material.

Unmatched junction bases numbered 6, after V lost 5 bases and J lost 8 bases. Germline CDR1 is GTSNPN and CDR2 is SVGIG (reference sequence). The CDR3 runs 12 residues. Original processing notes: Estimation of nucleated cell counts was performed using reference gene primer amplification. Some clones are missing from TCRdb's copy, which holds only in-frame ones; the method was immunoSEQ multiplex PCR. D and trimming were read from the DNA, whereas the V and J calls and clone size are those reported in that table. The data contain roughly 83,000 clones, around 88% of them singletons. The receptor's source is a man aged 45-60 years with active COVID-19. Sample: peripheral blood. The rearrangement links TRBV30 to TRBJ2-1; 7 nucleotides match TRBD2. The CDR3 here is CAWETSADEQFF. CDR3 DNA sequence: TGTGCCTGGGAAACTAGCGCCGATGAGCAGTTCTTC.